This is a list of T cell receptor beta chains from one sample in a study of vaccination and CD4 T cells after COVID-19. TCRdb used MiXCR to reprocess the PCR reads, holding one entry per CDR3 protein. The sample has over 10,000 distinct CDR3 sequences, 50% to 65% seen once. The antigens of these receptors remain unknown. The sequenced sample consisted of CD4+ T cells from blood, cultured in vitro. The receptors stem from a human donor who had recovered from COVID-19. Each CDR3 is given with its conserved first and last residue. The D gene is left open where the match is weak. Size tells how often a clone was seen (once, few, many) or the class of an expanded clone, and some rows leave it out.

d_call: TRBD2
v_call: TRBV20-1
j_call: TRBJ2-5
clone_size: NA
cdr3_aa: CSARHVVAGASRGETQYF
cdr3_nt: TGCAGTGCTAGGCACGTGGTAGCGGGAGCCTCCCGAGGGGAGACCCAGTACTTC

d_call: TRBD2
v_call: TRBV11-3
j_call: TRBJ2-2
clone_size: NA
cdr3_aa: CASSLGGRDAGELFF
cdr3_nt: TGTGCCAGCAGCTTGGGCGGGAGAGACGCCGGGGAGCTGTTTTTT

d_call: NA
v_call: TRBV7-3
j_call: TRBJ2-7
clone_size: NA
cdr3_aa: CAGDRDSYEQYF
cdr3_nt: TGTGCCGGAGACCGGGACTCATACGAGCAGTACTTC

d_call: TRBD1
v_call: TRBV9
j_call: TRBJ2-7
clone_size: NA
cdr3_aa: CASSVEGQGTEQYF
cdr3_nt: TGTGCCAGCAGCGTAGAGGGACAGGGAACCGAGCAGTACTTC

d_call: TRBD2
v_call: TRBV14
j_call: TRBJ2-7
clone_size: few
cdr3_aa: CASSQGWTSGSFYEQYF
cdr3_nt: TGTGCCAGCAGCCAAGGGTGGACTAGCGGGAGTTTCTACGAGCAGTACTTC

d_call: TRBD1
v_call: TRBV2
j_call: TRBJ1-2
clone_size: few
cdr3_aa: CASSWIPGGGGYTF
cdr3_nt: TGTGCCAGCAGTTGGATCCCAGGGGGCGGGGGCTACACCTTC

d_call: TRBD1
v_call: TRBV7-3
j_call: TRBJ2-1
clone_size: NA
cdr3_aa: CASSLGQGNEQFF
cdr3_nt: TGTGCCAGCAGCCTAGGACAGGGAAATGAGCAGTTCTTC

d_call: NA
v_call: TRBV25-1
j_call: TRBJ1-2
clone_size: NA
cdr3_aa: CASRDSEVLNYGYTF
cdr3_nt: TGTGCCAGCAGGGACTCCGAGGTCCTTAACTATGGCTACACCTTC

d_call: NA
v_call: TRBV18
j_call: TRBJ1-2
clone_size: NA
cdr3_aa: CASSLVQDPSANYGYTF
cdr3_nt: TGTGCCAGCTCACTTGTTCAGGATCCTTCCGCCAACTATGGCTACACCTTC

d_call: NA
v_call: TRBV30
j_call: TRBJ1-5
clone_size: few
cdr3_aa: CAWGTGDQPQHF
cdr3_nt: TGTGCCTGGGGGACGGGAGATCAGCCCCAGCATTTT

d_call: NA
v_call: TRBV20-1
j_call: TRBJ1-1
clone_size: NA
cdr3_aa: CSASQVNTEAFF
cdr3_nt: TGCAGTGCTAGCCAGGTGAACACTGAAGCTTTCTTT

d_call: NA
v_call: TRBV20-1
j_call: TRBJ2-1
clone_size: NA
cdr3_aa: CSARDQAGRGWDEQFF
cdr3_nt: TGCAGTGCTAGGGATCAGGCGGGAAGAGGTTGGGATGAGCAGTTCTTC

d_call: NA
v_call: TRBV11-3
j_call: TRBJ1-6
clone_size: NA
cdr3_aa: CASSFDSANSPLHF
cdr3_nt: TGTGCCAGCAGCTTTGATTCCGCAAATTCACCCCTCCACTTT

d_call: TRBD2
v_call: TRBV27
j_call: TRBJ2-3
clone_size: few
cdr3_aa: CASFDGGSADTQYF
cdr3_nt: TGTGCCAGCTTTGACGGGGGGTCCGCAGATACGCAGTATTTT

d_call: NA
v_call: TRBV20-1
j_call: TRBJ2-3
clone_size: NA
cdr3_aa: CGSETTDTQYF
cdr3_nt: TGCGGTTCGGAGACTACAGATACGCAGTATTTT

d_call: NA
v_call: TRBV7-9
j_call: TRBJ1-2
clone_size: NA
cdr3_aa: CASSLGQSPVYGYTF
cdr3_nt: TGTGCCAGCAGCTTGGGCCAGTCCCCCGTCTATGGCTACACCTTC

d_call: NA
v_call: TRBV7-8
j_call: TRBJ2-7
clone_size: NA
cdr3_aa: CASSVGKTVPFNYEQYF
cdr3_nt: TGTGCCAGCAGCGTCGGAAAGACGGTACCCTTTAACTACGAGCAGTACTTC

d_call: TRBD1
v_call: TRBV4-1
j_call: TRBJ1-6
clone_size: few
cdr3_aa: CASSRTGDGNSPLHF
cdr3_nt: TGCGCCAGCAGCCGAACAGGGGACGGTAATTCACCCCTCCACTTT

d_call: NA
v_call: TRBV6-2/TRBV6-3
j_call: TRBJ2-5
clone_size: NA
cdr3_aa: CASGGLRVLETQYF
cdr3_nt: TGTGCCAGCGGGGGGCTCAGGGTTTTGGAGACCCAGTACTTC

d_call: NA
v_call: TRBV28
j_call: TRBJ1-1
clone_size: few
cdr3_aa: CASFGRFGWETEAFF
cdr3_nt: TGTGCCAGCTTCGGCAGGTTCGGCTGGGAGACTGAAGCTTTCTTT

d_call: TRBD1
v_call: TRBV10-3
j_call: TRBJ2-2
clone_size: few
cdr3_aa: CAISESRGRLIGELFF
cdr3_nt: TGTGCCATCAGTGAGTCAAGGGGGCGCTTAATCGGGGAGCTGTTTTTT

d_call: NA
v_call: TRBV6-1
j_call: TRBJ1-1
clone_size: NA
cdr3_aa: CASSRQSNTEAFF
cdr3_nt: TGTGCCAGCAGTCGACAGAGCAACACTGAAGCTTTCTTT

d_call: NA
v_call: TRBV2
j_call: TRBJ2-5
clone_size: NA
cdr3_aa: CASSDRLSGGMETQYF
cdr3_nt: TGTGCCAGCAGTGATAGGTTGAGTGGCGGGATGGAGACCCAGTACTTC

d_call: NA
v_call: TRBV6-1
j_call: TRBJ2-3
clone_size: once
cdr3_aa: CASSVLAPSTDTQYF
cdr3_nt: TGTGCCAGCAGTGTGCTAGCGCCCAGCACGGATACGCAGTATTTT

d_call: NA
v_call: TRBV7-9
j_call: TRBJ1-2
clone_size: NA
cdr3_aa: CASSLQGSNYGYTF
cdr3_nt: TGTGCCAGCAGCTTGCAGGGTAGCAACTATGGCTACACCTTC

d_call: TRBD1
v_call: TRBV7-2
j_call: TRBJ2-5
clone_size: NA
cdr3_aa: CASSLSRGYQETQYF
cdr3_nt: TGTGCCAGCAGCTTGTCCAGGGGGTACCAAGAGACCCAGTACTTC

d_call: TRBD2
v_call: TRBV11-2
j_call: TRBJ2-5
clone_size: NA
cdr3_aa: CASSSQAGATMAQYF
cdr3_nt: TGTGCCAGCAGCTCCCAAGCGGGGGCGACAATGGCCCAGTACTTC

d_call: NA
v_call: TRBV2
j_call: TRBJ1-5
clone_size: NA
cdr3_aa: CASRPGPNHEGNQPQHF
cdr3_nt: TGTGCCAGCAGGCCGGGACCTAACCACGAGGGCAATCAGCCCCAGCATTTT

d_call: NA
v_call: TRBV20-1
j_call: TRBJ2-3
clone_size: few
cdr3_aa: CSAPDNTDTQYF
cdr3_nt: TGCAGTGCTCCGGACAACACAGATACGCAGTATTTT

d_call: TRBD1
v_call: TRBV6-1
j_call: TRBJ1-2
clone_size: few
cdr3_aa: CASSKNRGLGYTF
cdr3_nt: TGTGCCAGCAGTAAGAACAGGGGGCTGGGCTACACCTTC

d_call: NA
v_call: TRBV20-1
j_call: TRBJ2-5
clone_size: NA
cdr3_aa: CSATPRAERAQETQYF
cdr3_nt: TGCAGTGCCACCCCCCGAGCGGAGCGGGCACAAGAGACCCAGTACTTC

d_call: TRBD2
v_call: TRBV19
j_call: TRBJ2-3
clone_size: NA
cdr3_aa: CASSSPTLSGSDTQYF
cdr3_nt: TGTGCCAGTAGTTCCCCGACCCTTAGCGGGTCAGATACGCAGTATTTT

d_call: NA
v_call: TRBV19
j_call: TRBJ1-1
clone_size: NA
cdr3_aa: CASSIIGPTEAFF
cdr3_nt: TGTGCCAGTAGTATAATAGGCCCCACTGAAGCTTTCTTT

d_call: TRBD2
v_call: TRBV27
j_call: TRBJ2-7
clone_size: once
cdr3_aa: CASKLRLASVGYEQYF
cdr3_nt: TGTGCCAGCAAACTTCGACTAGCGTCGGTCGGATACGAGCAGTACTTC

d_call: TRBD2
v_call: TRBV20-1
j_call: TRBJ2-7
clone_size: NA
cdr3_aa: CSADGLAVYEQYF
cdr3_nt: TGCAGTGCTGATGGACTAGCGGTTTACGAGCAGTACTTC

d_call: NA
v_call: TRBV20-1
j_call: TRBJ1-6
clone_size: NA
cdr3_aa: CSAVRDSHSPLHF
cdr3_nt: TGCAGTGCTGTCCGGGACTCGCATTCACCCCTCCACTTT

d_call: TRBD1
v_call: TRBV20-1
j_call: TRBJ2-7
clone_size: NA
cdr3_aa: CSTTGTGAYEQYF
cdr3_nt: TGCAGTACCACCGGGACAGGGGCCTACGAGCAGTACTTC

d_call: NA
v_call: TRBV2
j_call: TRBJ2-5
clone_size: few
cdr3_aa: CASNRRGTAAETQYF
cdr3_nt: TGTGCCAGCAACCGGAGGGGGACCGCTGCTGAGACCCAGTACTTC

d_call: NA
v_call: TRBV14
j_call: TRBJ1-1
clone_size: NA
cdr3_aa: CASGRLYTEAFF
cdr3_nt: TGTGCCAGCGGCAGGCTGTACACTGAAGCTTTCTTT

d_call: NA
v_call: TRBV20-1
j_call: TRBJ2-3
clone_size: NA
cdr3_aa: CAPQGTQYF
cdr3_nt: TGCGCTCCCCAGGGTACGCAGTATTTT

d_call: NA
v_call: TRBV2
j_call: TRBJ1-1
clone_size: NA
cdr3_aa: CASSDDTAEAFF
cdr3_nt: TGTGCCAGCAGTGACGACACAGCTGAAGCTTTCTTT

d_call: NA
v_call: TRBV4-1
j_call: TRBJ1-1
clone_size: NA
cdr3_aa: CASSRLMNTEAFF
cdr3_nt: TGCGCCAGCAGCCGGCTGATGAACACTGAAGCTTTCTTT

d_call: TRBD2
v_call: TRBV30
j_call: TRBJ2-2
clone_size: once
cdr3_aa: CAWSKGREDWGTGELFF
cdr3_nt: TGTGCCTGGAGTAAAGGGCGGGAGGATTGGGGGACCGGGGAGCTGTTTTTT

d_call: NA
v_call: TRBV28
j_call: TRBJ2-2
clone_size: once
cdr3_aa: CASTTGRAGHTGELFF
cdr3_nt: TGTGCCAGCACCACGGGTCGGGCAGGGCACACCGGGGAGCTGTTTTTT

d_call: NA
v_call: TRBV20-1
j_call: TRBJ1-1
clone_size: NA
cdr3_aa: CSAKHRANTEAFF
cdr3_nt: TGCAGTGCTAAACACAGGGCGAACACTGAAGCTTTCTTT